Following are 32 T cell receptor beta chains from one sample sequenced in a study of cytomegalovirus exposure and HLA in healthy donors. The PCR used 60 Vbeta and 13 Jbeta primers. Measured with immunoSEQ multiplex PCR; TCRdb has only the in-frame clones, and not every one. The sample includes just over 150,000 clones, roughly 84% seen only once; the top ten take 5% to 7%. Sequencing was carried out using PBMCs. These TCRs come from a man aged 50 or older in good health and CMV-seropositive.

CDR3 loop: CAWNDRGTYNEQFF. CDR3 sequence (DNA): TGTGCCTGGAATGACAGGGGGACCTACAATGAGCAGTTCTTC. V usage is TRBV30 and J usage is TRBJ2-1, with 9 positions matching TRBD1. Germline-derived CDR1 and CDR2 are GTSNPN and SVGIG (reference sequence). After removal of 4 bases from V and 2 bases from J, the junction contained 3 bases not matched to a gene. This CDR3 is built from 14 residues.

This rearrangement joins TRBV4-1 to TRBJ2-5; D is uncertain. The germline gives CDR1 MGHRA, CDR2 YSYEKL. Deletions cut 5 bases from V and 8 bases from J, with 15 bases between. This CDR3 is built from 13 residues. Here the CDR3 DNA reads TGCGCCAGCAGCGCTCCTGGCAGCGAAACCCAGTACTTC. As protein: CASSAPGSETQYF.

In its sample, this clone was seen once. The gene calls are TRBV27 and TRBJ1-1, with 7 bases aligning to TRBD1. The CDR3 is made up of 14 amino acids. Germline CDR1 reads MNHEY; CDR2 reads SMNVEV (reference sequence). V was clipped by 6 bases and J by 0 bases; unmatched bases: 4. In DNA form, the CDR3 reads TGTGCCAGCAGAGACAGGGCCATGAACACTGAAGCTTTCTTT. Encoded protein: CASRDRAMNTEAFF.

This clone was seen a few times. V is TRBV18 and J is TRBJ2-1, with 9 bases matching TRBD2. J gave up 10 bases and V 2 bases, and 6 bases lay outside the gene matches. The CDR3 consists of 14 residues. CDR1 is KGHSH, CDR2 LQKENI, per germline. The CDR3 region has the DNA TGTGCCAGCTCACCAGGGACTAGCCCCCGAGAGCAGTTCTTC. Its translation: CASSPGTSPREQFF.

V usage is TRBV19 and J usage is TRBJ1-2; TRBD1 aligns across 7 bases. From germline, CDR1 is LNHDA and CDR2 SQIVND (reference sequence). V dropped 4 bases and J dropped 7; count of bases not matched to a gene: 18. This CDR3 contains 17 residues. The CDR3 loop is CASSSEGRQGRAFGYTF. The CDR3, as DNA: TGTGCCAGTAGTAGCGAGGGCAGACAGGGCAGAGCTTTTGGCTACACCTTC.

Notes on this clone: The junction departs from the called germline gene at one end, perhaps through a read error. The rearrangement links TRBV7-2 to TRBJ2-3, with D possibly TRBD1 on 5 matching bases. The CDR3 is made up of 16 amino acids. Germline assignment: CDR1 SGHTA and CDR2 FQGNSA. The CDR3 sequence is CAGSKLPGLTADTQYF. The CDR3 bases are TGTGCCGGCAGCAAATTACCGGGCCTGACAGCAGATACGCAGTATTTT.

The chain is built from TRBV28 and TRBJ1-2; TRBD1 might be the D (5 bases). The CDR3 has 14 amino acids. Trimming stripped 4 bases from V and 2 bases from J, with 11 bases between. Germline V gene sequence: CDR1 MDHEN, CDR2 SYDVKM. The CDR3 DNA reads TGTGCCAGCAGTTCCTCGACAGAGAACTATGGCTACACCTTC. It translates to CASSSSTENYGYTF.

This clone was picked up one time. The chain employs TRBV7-9 and TRBJ2-2; 11 bases align to TRBD1. This CDR3 region has 15 residues. The V segment lost 3 bases and the J segment 3 bases; nucleotides outside the gene matches: 0. Germline V gene sequence: CDR1 SEHNR, CDR2 FQNEAQ (reference sequence). Here the CDR3 reads CASSLGQGDTGELFF. CDR3 DNA: TGTGCCAGCAGCTTGGGACAGGGGGACACCGGGGAGCTGTTTTTT.

The chain is built from TRBV11-2 and TRBJ2-2; 7 bases agree with TRBD2. The trim removed 4 bases at V and 7 bases at J, leaving 9 bases unmatched. In germline, CDR1 is SGHAT, CDR2 FQNNGV. The CDR3 covers 15 residues. The CDR3: CASSSTLAAGGELFF. CDR3 nucleotide sequence: TGTGCCAGCAGCTCGACCCTAGCGGCGGGCGGGGAGCTGTTTTTT.

The chain combines TRBV29-1 with TRBJ1-1; weak D call: TRBD1 (5 bases). This CDR3 has 11 amino acids. Trimming removed 3 bases at V and 4 bases at J, with 6 bases between. Germline V gene sequence: CDR1 SQVTM, CDR2 ANQGSEA. This CDR3 reads CSVEGGTEAFF. DNA of the CDR3: TGCAGCGTTGAGGGGGGCACTGAAGCTTTCTTT.

The genes are TRBV27 and TRBJ2-5, with 7 nucleotides matching TRBD1. This CDR3 comprises 15 residues. CDR1 and CDR2 from the germline V gene are MNHEY and SMNVEV (reference sequence). V was clipped by 6 bases and J by 4 bases; unmatched bases: 11. CDR3 protein: CASRLAWTGGETQYF. In nucleotides, the CDR3 is TGTGCCAGCAGACTTGCCTGGACAGGTGGAGAGACCCAGTACTTC.

This sequence joins TRBV28 and TRBJ1-6; the D gene is possibly TRBD1 (5 bases). Germline lookup yields CDR1 MDHEN and CDR2 SYDVKM. The CDR3 is 14 residues long. The germline V and J ends were trimmed by 8 bases and 9 bases, with 17 bases remaining between them. The CDR3 nucleotides are TGTGCCAGCGGGTGGGGCTTATCCGGTTCACCCCTCCACTTT. Translated, it gives CASGWGLSGSPLHF.

This clone was counted only a few times. The V call is TRBV7-2, the J call TRBJ1-1; the D gene is possibly TRBD1 (6 bases). Germline V lookup: CDR1 SGHTA, CDR2 FQGNSA. Trimming cost V 3 bases and J 4 bases, with 18 bases left between them. The length of the CDR3 is 16 residues. CDR3 sequence: CASSFGGGGSGTEAFF. CDR3 nucleotides: TGTGCCAGCAGCTTCGGGGGAGGGGGGAGCGGCACTGAAGCTTTCTTT.

The rearrangement uses TRBV18 and TRBJ2-2, with 7 bases fitting TRBD1. The CDR3 runs to 14 residues. From germline, CDR1 is KGHSH and CDR2 LQKENI. After removal of 4 bases from V and 6 bases from J, the junction contained 5 bases not matched to a gene. The CDR3 sequence: CASSLQDRPGELFF. CDR3 sequence (DNA): TGTGCCAGCTCACTCCAGGACAGGCCCGGGGAGCTGTTTTTT. Full variable domain (outside the CDR3, taken from reference TRBV18 and TRBJ2-2): NAGVMQNPRHLVRRRGQEARLRCSPMKGHSHVYWYRQLPEEGLKFMVYLQKENIIDESGMPKERFSAEFPKEGPSILRIQQVVRGDSAAYFCASSLQDRPGELFFGEGSRLTVL.

The chain's CDR3 is CASSLMGVGGTEAFF. DNA of the CDR3: TGTGCCAGCAGCTTAATGGGGGTGGGAGGCACTGAAGCTTTCTTT. The chain combines TRBV7-3 with TRBJ1-1; the D gene is possibly TRBD1 (5 bases). Between the trimmed V and J ends, which lost 1 base and 4 bases, there was a span of 13 bases. Germline CDR1 SGHTA, CDR2 FQGTGA. The CDR3 covers 15 residues.

The gene calls are TRBV7-3 and TRBJ2-3; 7 bases line up with TRBD2. CDR3 length: 15 residues. The germline V gene encodes CDR1 SGHTA and CDR2 FQGTGA. With 6 bases clipped from V and 5 bases from J, the junction kept 11 bases outside the gene matches. Here the CDR3 reads CASSPASGVIDTQYF. DNA of the CDR3: TGTGCCAGCAGTCCGGCCAGCGGGGTGATAGATACGCAGTATTTT. The full variable domain, rest sourced from reference TRBV7-3 and TRBJ2-3, is GAGVSQTPSNKVTEKGKYVELRCDPISGHTALYWYRQSLGQGPEFLIYFQGTGAADDSGLPNDRFFAVRPEGSVSTLKIQRTERGDSAVYLCASSPASGVIDTQYFGPGTRLTVL.

In its sample, this clone was seen many times. This chain links TRBV6-1 with TRBJ1-6; possibly TRBD1 for D (5 bases). Germline CDR1 is MNHNS and CDR2 is SASEGT. V lost 2 bases, J lost 8 bases, and 10 bases lay in between. This CDR3 contains 14 residues. CDR3 DNA: TGTGCCAGCAGTGAATACAGGTGGGATTCACCCCTCCACTTT. Amino acid sequence: CASSEYRWDSPLHF.

The chain carries TRBV19 and TRBJ2-4, with TRBD1 matching over 9 bases. The germline gives CDR1 LNHDA, CDR2 SQIVND (reference sequence). The CDR3 sequence is 16 residues long. The V gene end was trimmed by 5 bases and the J gene end by 5 bases; junction bases not matched to a gene: 10. CDR3 sequence reads: CASSAPRDRVENIQYF. In nucleotides, the CDR3 is TGTGCCAGTAGTGCCCCCAGGGACAGGGTGGAAAACATTCAGTACTTC.

A single count supports this clone. V is TRBV9 and J is TRBJ2-5; 12 bases are a match to TRBD2. The CDR3 consists of 15 residues. Looked up from germline, CDR1 is SGDLS and CDR2 is YYNGEE. Trimming removed 1 base from V and 5 bases from J; junction bases left unmatched: 3. In DNA, the CDR3 is TGTGCCAGCAGCGTACTTGGGACTAGCGGGGAGACCCAGTACTTC. This encodes CASSVLGTSGETQYF. Variable domain in full (rest from reference TRBV9 and TRBJ2-5): DSGVTQTPKHLITATGQRVTLRCSPRSGDLSVYWYQQSLDQGLQFLIQYYNGEERAKGNILERFSAQQFPDLHSELNLSSLELGDSALYFCASSVLGTSGETQYFGPGTRLLVL.

The V gene is TRBV5-1, the J gene TRBJ2-1, with 11 bases aligning to TRBD2. Germline loops: CDR1 SGHRS, CDR2 YFSETQ. There are 15 residues in the CDR3. The J segment lost 8 bases and the V segment lost 1 base, leaving 5 bases of the junction unmatched. In DNA form, the CDR3 reads TGCGCCAGCAGCTTGAGAATAGCGGGAGGGGATGAGCAGTTCTTC. Protein: CASSLRIAGGDEQFF.

A remark on this clone: Other DNA sequences of this sample code for an identical CDR3. The V gene is TRBV2, the J gene TRBJ2-1; 8 nucleotides align to TRBD2. CDR1 is SNHLY, CDR2 FYNNEI, per germline. Unmatched junction bases numbered 6, after V lost 1 base and J lost 7 bases. The CDR3 runs to 15 residues. The CDR3 protein is CASSEGLAGLNEQFF. The CDR3 DNA sequence: TGTGCCAGCAGTGAAGGGTTAGCGGGGTTAAATGAGCAGTTCTTC.

The chain links TRBV11-1 to TRBJ2-5, with D hard to call. Germline V gives CDR1 SGHAT, CDR2 FQDESV (reference sequence). Between the trimmed V and J ends, which lost 4 bases and 1 base, there was a span of 10 bases. There are 14 residues in the CDR3. CDR3 nucleotide sequence: TGTGCCAGCAGCTCTTCTCCGTTCCAAGAGACCCAGTACTTC. Its translation is CASSSSPFQETQYF.

The chain recombines TRBV28 with TRBJ1-2; TRBD1 might be the D (5 bases). The germline gives CDR1 MDHEN, CDR2 SYDVKM. Trimming removed 6 bases from V and 4 bases from J, with 12 bases in between. The CDR3 loop spans 13 amino acids. The CDR3 coding sequence is TGTGCCAGCAGGGCCCAGGGCTTCTATGGCTACACCTTC. It specifies CASRAQGFYGYTF.

This chain links TRBV5-1 with TRBJ2-7; tentatively, D is TRBD2 (6 bases). The CDR3 runs 14 residues. The germline CDR1 and CDR2 sequences are SGHRS and YFSETQ. The V end was cut by 1 base, the J end by 3 bases, with 11 bases between. The CDR3: CASSLLSAGYEQYF. DNA for the CDR3: TGCGCCAGCAGCTTGCTGTCAGCGGGCTACGAGCAGTACTTC.

J is TRBJ2-7 and V is TRBV6-5; TRBD2 aligns across 8 bases. The CDR3 runs to 14 residues. Germline V lookup: CDR1 MNHEY, CDR2 SVGAGI. Trimming cost V 4 bases and J 7 bases; bases outside gene matches: 9. CDR3 in amino acids: CASSLTSEAGEQYF. The CDR3 nucleotides read TGTGCCAGCAGTTTGACTAGCGAGGCTGGGGAGCAGTACTTC.

This chain connects TRBV6-1 to TRBJ2-3; D gene unclear. Trimming removed 2 bases from V and 5 bases from J, with 8 bases in between. Germline CDR1 and CDR2: MNHNS and SASEGT. The CDR3 has 13 amino acids. The DNA for the CDR3 is TGTGCCAGCAGTGAAATAGTGCAAGATACGCAGTATTTT. It codes for CASSEIVQDTQYF.

This clone occurred a few times. This chain links TRBV4-1 with TRBJ1-3, with a tentative D call TRBD1 (6 bases). Trimming stripped 4 bases from V and 1 base from J, with 8 bases between. The CDR3 has 14 residues. Germline V gives CDR1 MGHRA, CDR2 YSYEKL. The CDR3 loop reads CASSRTVSGNTIYF. CDR3 DNA sequence: TGCGCCAGCAGCCGGACAGTTTCTGGAAACACCATATATTTT.

The gene calls are TRBV29-1 and TRBJ2-1; a possible D gene is TRBD2 (5 bases). The CDR3 sequence is 12 residues long. V was cut by 6 bases and J by 0 bases, with 6 bases left in between. Germline V CDR1 and CDR2: SQVTM, ANQGSEA. CDR3 sequence: CSVGSSYNEQFF. DNA for the CDR3: TGCAGCGTAGGGAGCTCCTACAATGAGCAGTTCTTC.

The chain combines TRBV11-2 with TRBJ2-1; 12 nucleotides align to TRBD2. Germline V CDR1 and CDR2: SGHAT, FQNNGV. The ends lost 5 bases at V and 0 bases at J; junction bases unmatched: 8. The CDR3 length is 18 residues. CDR3: CASSERTSGASSYNEQFF. In DNA form, the CDR3 reads TGTGCCAGCAGCGAACGGACTAGCGGGGCAAGCTCCTACAATGAGCAGTTCTTC. The full variable domain, in which reference TRBV11-2 and TRBJ2-1 provide the parts outside the CDR3, is EAGVAQSPRYKIIEKRQSVAFWCNPISGHATLYWYQQILGQGPKLLIQFQNNGVVDDSQLPKDRFSAERLKGVDSTLKIQPAKLEDSAVYLCASSERTSGASSYNEQFFGPGTRLTVL.

The V call is TRBV27, the J call TRBJ2-5, with TRBD1 matching over 7 bases. Germline lookup yields CDR1 MNHEY and CDR2 SMNVEV (reference sequence). V trimming: 7 bases; J trimming: 9 bases; junction bases outside the gene matches: 11. The CDR3 is made up of 13 amino acids. The CDR3 reads CASTRHRGGAQYF. Written as DNA, the CDR3 is TGTGCCAGCACGCGACACAGGGGTGGAGCCCAGTACTTC.

V is TRBV1 and J is TRBJ2-3; the DNA was not compared with TRBD2, the D call given in the table. TRBV1 is designated a pseudogene. This CDR3 has 16 residues. The CDR3 sequence: CTSSLKTGLATDTQYF. In DNA form, the CDR3 reads TGCACCAGCAGCCTAAAAACGGGACTAGCGACAGATACGCAGTATTTT.

V is TRBV28 and J is TRBJ1-5; the D is unclear. V was cut by 1 base and J by 6 bases, with 10 bases left in between. Per the germline V gene, CDR1 is MDHEN and CDR2 is SYDVKM. The CDR3 spans 14 residues. The CDR3 reads CASSLSNSGQPQHF. The CDR3 nucleotides are TGTGCCAGCAGTTTATCGAACAGTGGTCAGCCCCAGCATTTT.